This TCR beta chain emerged from a study of blood T cell repertoires in COVID-19. Assay: immunoSEQ multiplex PCR; the TCRdb copy retains only in-frame clones and omits some. The table lists a few hundred thousand clones, 75% to 90% of them singletons. This TCR derives from a man younger than 45 who had recovered from COVID-19. The sequencing sample was made of peripheral blood.

DNA for the CDR3: TGTGCCACCAGTGATCCAGCGGGGCTAGATACGCAGTATTTT. Protein sequence: CATSDPAGLDTQYF. The chain has TRBV24-1 and TRBJ2-3, with 7 bases that match TRBD2. V lost 3 bases to trimming and J lost 5 bases; unmatched junction nucleotides: 4. Germline lookup yields CDR1 KGHDR and CDR2 SFDVKD. The CDR3 covers 14 residues.